Below are 30 T cell receptor beta chains sequenced from a single sample in a study of CD8 T cells in ankylosing spondylitis. MiXCR was run by TCRdb on the 5' RACE reads, yielding one entry per CDR3 protein. The sample records roughly 97,000 distinct CDR3 sequences, roughly 8.7% being singletons. The material sequenced was blood, either unsorted or a sorted T cell fraction (not recorded which). These receptors were collected from a male donor with ankylosing spondylitis or in good health (not recorded which).

For this clonotype: This may arise from a read error, as a much more abundant clone is one base away. The chain has TRBV12-3 or TRBV12-4 and TRBJ2-7; D not resolved. This CDR3 spans 15 amino acids. The CDR3 loop is CANSFPDGSSYEQYF. CDR3 nucleotide sequence: TGTGCCAACAGTTTCCCTGACGGCAGCTCCTACGAGCAGTACTTC.

This clonotype was detected ten times or more. The rearrangement links TRBV20-1 to TRBJ2-1; 10 bases map to TRBD2. Germline values: CDR1 DFQATT, CDR2 SNEGSKA (reference sequence). The trim removed 3 bases at V and 8 bases at J, leaving 10 bases unmatched. CDR3 length equals 15 residues. Here the CDR3 reads CSARGPSGGHDEQFF. The CDR3 DNA is TGCAGTGCTAGGGGCCCTAGCGGGGGTCACGATGAGCAGTTCTTC.

This clonotype appeared many times. The junction departs from the called germline gene at one end, perhaps through a read error. V usage is TRBV4-2 and J usage is TRBJ1-1, with D possibly matching TRBD1 (5 bases). The germline V gene encodes CDR1 LGHNA and CDR2 YNFKEQ. The CDR3 is 12 residues long. CDR3 protein: CASSQDGEGRLF. As DNA, the CDR3 is TGTGCCAGCAGCCAAGATGGGGAGGGACGCCTATTT.

This clonotype was found a few times. V usage is TRBV29-1 and J usage is TRBJ1-1; D ambiguous. The CDR3 has 13 residues. V dropped 7 bases and J dropped 4 bases, with 16 bases sitting between them. The germline gives CDR1 SQVTM, CDR2 ANQGSEA. This CDR3 is CSARISLGTEAFF. CDR3 DNA: TGCAGCGCTCGCATTAGTCTGGGCACTGAAGCTTTCTTT.

This clonotype was seen repeatedly, ten times or more. The chain has TRBV5-1 and TRBJ1-1, with D uncertain. Germline V lookup: CDR1 SGHRS, CDR2 YFSETQ. V lost 1 base and J 8 bases, leaving 12 bases between the germline ends. The CDR3 is made up of 13 amino acids. This CDR3 reads CASSLKGQGEAFF. The DNA of the CDR3 is TGCGCCAGCAGCTTGAAGGGTCAAGGAGAAGCTTTCTTT.

This clonotype occurred many times. This chain uses TRBV20-1 with TRBJ1-6; no clear D gene. With 3 bases removed from V and 3 bases from J, the gap between germline ends came to 9 bases. Germline CDR1 and CDR2: DFQATT and SNEGSKA (reference sequence). CDR3 length: 14 residues. The CDR3 bases are TGCAGTGCTAGCCTAGGAAACTATAATTCACCCCTCCACTTT. Translation: CSASLGNYNSPLHF.

This clonotype was seen many times. The genes are TRBV6-2 or TRBV6-3 and TRBJ2-7, with D perhaps TRBD2 (5 bases). Trimming stripped 2 bases from V and 2 bases from J, with 13 bases between. The CDR3 runs 15 residues. In germline, CDR1 is MNHEY, CDR2 SVGEGT. The CDR3 DNA is TGTGCCAGCAGTTACCCGCCCCTGGAGGCCTACGAGCAGTACTTC. Amino acid sequence: CASSYPPLEAYEQYF.

This clonotype showed up just a few times. The V call is TRBV2, the J call TRBJ2-1; D is possibly TRBD2 (6 bases). CDR1 SNHLY and CDR2 FYNNEI come from the germline V gene. The CDR3 runs 18 residues. Trimming stripped 2 bases from V and 4 bases from J, with 21 bases between. The CDR3 loop reads CASSERDGGRGRYNEQFF. The CDR3 DNA reads TGTGCCAGCAGTGAAAGAGACGGCGGGCGGGGTAGATACAATGAGCAGTTCTTC.

This clonotype occurred many times. Its ends do not fully match the called genes, so a read error is possible. V usage is TRBV29-1 and J usage is TRBJ1-2; D unclear. This CDR3 region has 10 residues. The V gene's germline CDR1 is SQVTM and CDR2 ANQGSEA. Here the CDR3 reads CSVEEYGYTF. Written as DNA, the CDR3 is TGCAGCGTCGAAGAGTATGGCTACACCTTC.

The rearrangement links TRBV21-1 to TRBJ2-7; the D segment call TRBD1 is taken from the table without a DNA check. TRBV21-1 is a documented pseudogene. The CDR3 is 13 amino acids. CDR3 in amino acids: CASSLEGAREQYF. Here the CDR3 DNA reads TGTGCCAGCAGCTTAGAGGGGGCGAGGGAGCAGTACTTC.

On this clonotype: A junction boundary mismatches the germline segment, possibly from a read error. This chain links TRBV5-1 with TRBJ2-2; D may be TRBD2 (5 bases). Germline values: CDR1 SGHRS, CDR2 YFSETQ. The CDR3 length is 14 residues. The CDR3 coding sequence is TGCGCCAGCAGCCCCCCGGCAGACACCGGGGAGCTGCTTTTT. It specifies CASSPPADTGELLF.

This clonotype came up a few times. The chain uses TRBV10-3 and TRBJ1-2; no firm D call. The CDR3 spans 14 residues. Germline lookup yields CDR1 ENHRY and CDR2 SYGVKD. With 2 bases removed from V and 2 bases from J, the gap between germline ends came to 9 bases. CDR3 residues: CAISEKGPNYGYTF. As DNA, the CDR3 is TGTGCCATCAGTGAGAAGGGTCCCAACTATGGCTACACCTTC.

This clonotype appeared many times. The chain joins TRBV4-2 to TRBJ1-1; weak D call: TRBD1 (5 bases). Germline CDR1 LGHNA, CDR2 YNFKEQ. CDR3 length: 16 residues. Trimming left V 1 base short and J 5 bases short, with 17 bases between. CDR3 in amino acids: CASSQGSGGSGTEAFF. Here the CDR3 DNA reads TGTGCCAGCAGCCAAGGTTCGGGGGGGTCGGGGACTGAAGCTTTCTTT.

This clonotype was seen repeatedly, ten times or more. This chain uses TRBV20-1 with TRBJ2-3; 8 positions agree with TRBD2. The V and J ends lost 0 bases and 6 bases, in that order; junction bases with no gene match: 8. The length of the CDR3 is 15 residues. Germline values: CDR1 DFQATT, CDR2 SNEGSKA (reference sequence). The CDR3 sequence is CSARDHREGVDTQYF. Here the CDR3 DNA reads TGCAGTGCTAGAGATCACCGGGAGGGCGTGGATACGCAGTATTTT.

The chain uses TRBV6-5 and TRBJ2-2; D may be TRBD1 (6 bases). V lost 6 bases to trimming and J lost 7 bases, with 21 bases between them. Germline V gene sequence: CDR1 MNHEY, CDR2 SVGAGI. The CDR3 spans 16 residues. Here the CDR3 DNA reads TGTGCCAGCAGAGTTAGTGGGGGACACCCCATCGGGGAGCTGTTTTTT. This sequence encodes CASRVSGGHPIGELFF.

This clonotype was observed many times. For the CDR3, the DNA is TGTGCCAGCAGCTTATCCGAAGATACGCAGTATTTT. This codes for CASSLSEDTQYF. J is TRBJ2-3 and V is TRBV7-9; no reliable D call. V was shortened by 2 bases and J by 5 bases, with 5 bases between the two germline ends. The CDR3 runs 12 residues. CDR1 and CDR2 (germline): SEHNR, FQNEAQ (reference sequence).

This clonotype was seen repeatedly, ten times or more. The gene calls are TRBV5-1 and TRBJ1-1, with 11 bases matching TRBD1. V was pared by 3 bases and J by 1 base, with 8 bases of the junction left unmatched. Germline V gene data show CDR1 as SGHRS and CDR2 as YFSETQ. This CDR3 region has 17 residues. Here the CDR3 reads CASSWGSGQGANTEAFF. The CDR3 coding sequence is TGCGCCAGCAGCTGGGGATCCGGACAGGGGGCGAACACTGAAGCTTTCTTT.

This clonotype was detected ten times or more. This chain joins TRBV11-2 and TRBJ2-5; the D is unclear. Trimming stripped 0 bases from V and 2 bases from J, with 7 bases between. Germline V gene lookup returns CDR1 SGHAT and CDR2 FQNNGV. The CDR3 runs to 14 residues. As DNA, the CDR3 is TGTGCCAGCAGCTTAGAAACAGTACAAGAGACCCAGTACTTC. Its translation is CASSLETVQETQYF.

This clonotype was recorded many times. The V call is TRBV10-3, the J call TRBJ2-1; a possible D gene is TRBD1 (5 bases). Trimming stripped 0 bases from V and 3 bases from J, with 12 bases between. Germline CDR1 and CDR2: ENHRY and SYGVKD. The CDR3 has 16 amino acids. The CDR3 sequence is CAISESSQGHYNEQFF. CDR3 DNA sequence: TGTGCCATCAGTGAGTCGAGTCAGGGTCACTACAATGAGCAGTTCTTC.

This clonotype was picked up many times. The chain carries TRBV18 and TRBJ2-7; D is undetermined. The CDR3 covers 12 residues. Trimming shortened V by 4 bases and J by 5 bases, and 9 bases separated the two germline ends. Germline lookup yields CDR1 KGHSH and CDR2 LQKENI. CDR3 DNA sequence: TGTGCCAGCTCACTCCTTCGGGACGAGCAGTACTTC. The encoded protein is CASSLLRDEQYF.

This clonotype has a handful of counts. The chain has TRBV28 and TRBJ2-5; D call uncertain. V was pared by 6 bases and J by 13 bases, with 24 bases between. The CDR3 runs 14 residues. Germline V gives CDR1 MDHEN, CDR2 SYDVKM. This CDR3 reads CASSLGLVTQPAYF. The CDR3 DNA follows: TGTGCCAGCAGCCTCGGGCTAGTAACCCAACCCGCGTACTTC.

Many counts were recorded for this clonotype. The gene calls are TRBV18 and TRBJ2-1; perhaps TRBD2 as D (5 bases). V was cut by 3 bases and J by 6 bases, with 9 bases left in between. The germline CDR1 and CDR2 sequences are KGHSH and LQKENI. The CDR3 is 13 amino acids. CDR3 bases: TGTGCCAGCTCACCCGACGGAGGCAATGAGCAGTTCTTC. Translated: CASSPDGGNEQFF.

This clonotype was recorded at least ten times. This chain connects TRBV7-8 to TRBJ1-4; D might be TRBD1 (5 bases). V was pared by 5 bases and J by 8 bases, with 12 bases between. Germline CDR1 and CDR2: SGHVS and FQNEAQ. This CDR3 comprises 13 residues. CDR3 in DNA: TGTGCCAGCAGCCCTCCCGGGGGGGAAAAACTGTTTTTT. It is translated as CASSPPGGEKLFF.

The chain carries TRBV5-1 and TRBJ2-3; no clear D gene. The CDR3 spans 15 residues. Germline-derived CDR1 and CDR2 are SGHRS and YFSETQ. Trimming stripped 0 bases from V and 4 bases from J, with 12 bases between. The CDR3 nucleotides are TGCGCCAGCAGCTTGGCCCAGGATTTCGCAGATACGCAGTATTTT. Translating it yields CASSLAQDFADTQYF. Full variable domain (outside the CDR3, taken from reference TRBV5-1 and TRBJ2-3): KAGVTQTPRYLIKTRGQQVTLSCSPISGHRSVSWYQQTPGQGLQFLFEYFSETQRNKGNFPGRFSGRQFSNSRSEMNVSTLELGDSALYLCASSLAQDFADTQYFGPGTRLTVL.

This clonotype was counted many times. In DNA form, the CDR3 reads TGCGCCAGCAGCCAAGAACCGGGACAGGGAGGAAATGAGCAGTTCTTC. Amino acid sequence: CASSQEPGQGGNEQFF. The chain couples TRBV4-3 to TRBJ2-1, with 9 nucleotides matching TRBD1. Germline V gene sequence: CDR1 LGHNA, CDR2 YSLEER. J lost 7 bases, V lost 0 bases, and 7 bases had no gene match. The CDR3 runs 16 residues.

This chain joins TRBV4-3 and TRBJ2-1; 10 nucleotides agree with TRBD2. V gave up 0 bases and J gave up 9 bases; unmatched junction bases: 17. Per germline, CDR1 LGHNA and CDR2 YSLEER. There are 19 residues in the CDR3. CDR3 nucleotide sequence: TGCGCCAGCAGCCAAGAGCTAGCGGGGGACGTCTCTACTCGGGGTGAGCAGTTCTTC. It translates to CASSQELAGDVSTRGEQFF.

This clonotype appeared many times. In DNA, the CDR3 is TGTGCCAGCAGCTTAGCTAGGGACACCGGGGAGCTGTTTTTT. This codes for CASSLARDTGELFF. V usage is TRBV7-2 and J usage is TRBJ2-2; no clear D. This CDR3 spans 14 amino acids. Per germline, CDR1 SGHTA and CDR2 FQGNSA. Trimming took off 0 bases at V and 3 bases at J, with 5 bases between the two ends.

This clonotype was seen a handful of times. This could be a read error, since a much larger clone is one nucleotide away. The chain links TRBV20-1 to TRBJ1-5; D is perhaps TRBD1 (5 bases). Germline assignment: CDR1 DFQATT and CDR2 SNEGSKA (reference sequence). The CDR3 has 15 amino acids. Here the CDR3 DNA reads TGCTGTGCAGCCCACACGACAGTTGCTCATCAGCCCCAGCATTTT. Translating it yields CCAAHTTVAHQPQHF.

Many counts were recorded for this clonotype. J is TRBJ1-1 and V is TRBV5-5; D unclear. V lost 4 bases to trimming and J lost 4 bases, with 17 bases between them. CDR1 and CDR2 (germline): SGHKS, YYEKEE (reference sequence). The CDR3 has 15 amino acids. The CDR3 DNA reads as TGTGCCAGCAGCCTGGAGCAGTTTAGAATCACTGAAGCTTTCTTT. Translation gives CASSLEQFRITEAFF.

The table lists this clonotype with many counts. The chain joins TRBV20-1 to TRBJ1-6; a weak D match, TRBD1 (5 bases). Germline assignment: CDR1 DFQATT and CDR2 SNEGSKA (reference sequence). The germline V and J ends were trimmed by 5 bases and 0 bases, with 14 bases remaining between them. The CDR3 has 16 residues. The CDR3 coding sequence is TGCAGTGCTCGGGGGACCCAAACCTCCTATAATTCACCCCTCCACTTT. Translation: CSARGTQTSYNSPLHF.